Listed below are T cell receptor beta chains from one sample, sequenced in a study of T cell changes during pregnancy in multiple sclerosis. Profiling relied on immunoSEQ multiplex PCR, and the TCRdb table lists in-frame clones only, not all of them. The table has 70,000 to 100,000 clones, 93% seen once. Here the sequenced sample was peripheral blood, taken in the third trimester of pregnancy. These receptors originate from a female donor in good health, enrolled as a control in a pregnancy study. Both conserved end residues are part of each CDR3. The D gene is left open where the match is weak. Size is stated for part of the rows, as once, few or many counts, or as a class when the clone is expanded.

cdr3_aa: CASSPLAGSSYNEQFF; cdr3_nt: TGTGCCAGCAGCCCACTAGCGGGTTCTTCCTACAATGAGCAGTTCTTC; cdr3_length: 16; j_call: TRBJ2-1; d_call: TRBD2; v_call: TRBV7-9; clone_size: NA
cdr3_aa: CASSPLTPGQGYEQYF; cdr3_nt: TGCGCCAGCAGCCCCTTAACCCCGGGACAGGGCTACGAGCAGTACTTC; cdr3_length: 16; j_call: TRBJ2-7; d_call: TRBD1; v_call: TRBV4-1; clone_size: NA
cdr3_aa: CASSRIGGAYNEQFF; cdr3_nt: TGTGCCAGCTCACGCATAGGGGGAGCCTACAATGAGCAGTTCTTC; cdr3_length: 15; j_call: TRBJ2-1; d_call: NA; v_call: TRBV18; clone_size: NA
cdr3_aa: CASSQAVHEQFF; cdr3_nt: TGCGCCAGCAGCCAAGCCGTCCATGAGCAGTTCTTC; cdr3_length: 12; j_call: TRBJ2-1; d_call: NA; v_call: TRBV4-1; clone_size: NA
cdr3_aa: CASSHRTGRDEQYF; cdr3_nt: TGTGCCAGCAGCCATAGGACAGGGAGGGACGAGCAGTACTTC; cdr3_length: 14; j_call: TRBJ2-7; d_call: NA; v_call: TRBV7-9; clone_size: NA
cdr3_aa: CASSEISGVMQYF; cdr3_nt: TGTGCCAGCAGTGAAATTTCCGGGGTCATGCAGTACTTC; cdr3_length: 13; j_call: TRBJ2-7; d_call: NA; v_call: TRBV2; clone_size: once
cdr3_aa: CASSMEGDRGNEKLFF; cdr3_nt: TGTGCCAGCAGCATGGAGGGGGACAGGGGAAATGAAAAACTGTTTTTT; cdr3_length: 16; j_call: TRBJ1-4; d_call: TRBD1; v_call: TRBV5-5; clone_size: NA
cdr3_aa: CASSPDSVNQPQHF; cdr3_nt: TGTGCCAGCAGCCCGGACAGCGTTAATCAGCCCCAGCATTTT; cdr3_length: 14; j_call: TRBJ1-5; d_call: NA; v_call: TRBV5-5; clone_size: NA
cdr3_aa: CASSAVGGMNTEAFF; cdr3_nt: TGCGCCAGCAGCGCGGTAGGGGGAATGAACACTGAAGCTTTCTTT; cdr3_length: 15; j_call: TRBJ1-1; d_call: NA; v_call: TRBV5-1; clone_size: NA
cdr3_aa: CASSFGAGATSYYEQYF; cdr3_nt: TGTGCCAGCAGCTTTGGGGCAGGGGCCACATCGTACTACGAGCAGTACTTC; cdr3_length: 17; j_call: TRBJ2-7; d_call: NA; v_call: TRBV7-2; clone_size: NA
cdr3_aa: CASSLGTSWERRTQYF; cdr3_nt: TGTGCCAGCAGCTTAGGTACTTCGTGGGAGCGGCGTACGCAGTATTTT; cdr3_length: 16; j_call: TRBJ2-3; d_call: NA; v_call: TRBV7-2; clone_size: NA
cdr3_aa: CAWSVPSSEGFF; cdr3_nt: TGTGCCTGGAGTGTCCCCTCTAGCGAGGGGTTCTTC; cdr3_length: 12; j_call: TRBJ2-1; d_call: NA; v_call: TRBV30; clone_size: NA
cdr3_aa: CASSDNDFQDNLYGYTF; cdr3_nt: TGTGCCAGCAGTGACAACGACTTTCAGGACAACCTCTATGGCTACACCTTC; cdr3_length: 17; j_call: TRBJ1-2; d_call: NA; v_call: TRBV2; clone_size: NA
cdr3_aa: CASSLTSGNSNEQFF; cdr3_nt: TGCGCCAGCAGCTTGACTAGTGGGAATAGCAATGAGCAGTTCTTC; cdr3_length: 15; j_call: TRBJ2-1; d_call: NA; v_call: TRBV5-1; clone_size: once
cdr3_aa: CASSYGGGSSDTQYF; cdr3_nt: TGCGCCAGCAGCTACGGGGGGGGGTCCTCAGATACGCAGTATTTT; cdr3_length: 15; j_call: TRBJ2-3; d_call: TRBD2; v_call: TRBV5-1; clone_size: NA
cdr3_aa: CASGGNMGPSTDTQYF; cdr3_nt: TGCGCCAGCGGGGGGAATATGGGTCCCAGCACAGATACGCAGTATTTT; cdr3_length: 16; j_call: TRBJ2-3; d_call: NA; v_call: TRBV5-1; clone_size: once
cdr3_aa: CASSHTDRGETQYF; cdr3_nt: TGTGCCAGCAGCCATACTGACAGGGGAGAGACCCAGTACTTC; cdr3_length: 14; j_call: TRBJ2-5; d_call: TRBD1; v_call: TRBV11-2; clone_size: NA
cdr3_aa: CASSLSRSQETQYF; cdr3_nt: TGTGCCAGCAGCTTAAGCCGATCCCAAGAGACCCAGTACTTC; cdr3_length: 14; j_call: TRBJ2-5; d_call: NA; v_call: TRBV7-2; clone_size: NA
cdr3_aa: CASSLGTSPPRETQYF; cdr3_nt: TGTGCCAGCAGCTTAGGGACTAGCCCGCCCCGGGAGACCCAGTACTTC; cdr3_length: 16; j_call: TRBJ2-5; d_call: TRBD2; v_call: TRBV11-2; clone_size: NA
cdr3_aa: CASSTQGAKNIQYF; cdr3_nt: TGTGCCAGCAGCACTCAGGGGGCCAAAAACATTCAGTACTTC; cdr3_length: 14; j_call: TRBJ2-4; d_call: NA; v_call: TRBV28; clone_size: NA
cdr3_aa: CASSQARDRERQFF; cdr3_nt: TGTGCCAGCAGCCAGGCCCGGGACAGGGAACGGCAGTTCTTC; cdr3_length: 14; j_call: TRBJ2-1; d_call: TRBD1; v_call: TRBV4-2; clone_size: once
cdr3_aa: CAIRDGETQYF; cdr3_nt: TGTGCCATACGGGATGGGGAGACCCAGTACTTC; cdr3_length: 11; j_call: TRBJ2-5; d_call: NA; v_call: TRBV10-3; clone_size: NA
cdr3_aa: CASSLVTGGNTDTQYF; cdr3_nt: TGTGCCAGCAGCTTAGTAACGGGGGGAAACACAGATACGCAGTATTTT; cdr3_length: 16; j_call: TRBJ2-3; d_call: TRBD2; v_call: TRBV7-9; clone_size: NA